One sample yielded the 20 T cell receptor beta chains listed below, sequenced in a study of blood T cell repertoires in COVID-19. TCRdb's table, derived via immunoSEQ multiplex PCR, lists solely in-frame clones and lacks some. The sample records under 400,000 clones, around 87% being singletons. The sample taken for sequencing was peripheral blood. These TCRs come from a woman between 25 and 40 years old with COVID-19, enrolled during active disease.

The chain carries TRBV5-1 and TRBJ2-3, with 9 bases aligning to TRBD2. The V segment lost 3 bases and the J segment 2 bases; nucleotides outside the gene matches: 7. The V gene's germline CDR1 is SGHRS and CDR2 YFSETQ. This CDR3 has 16 residues. In DNA, the CDR3 is TGCGCCAGCAGCTATCGGGCGGGAGGGAACACAGATACGCAGTATTTT. Translation: CASSYRAGGNTDTQYF.

This clone was counted a few times. V gene TRBV6-2 or TRBV6-3 combines with J gene TRBJ1-1, with no clear D. V shed 4 bases and J shed 11 bases, with 17 bases lying between them. The CDR3 runs to 13 residues. Germline V gene lookup returns CDR1 MNHEY and CDR2 SVGEGT. CDR3 protein: CASSSGFGGEAFF. The CDR3 nucleotides read TGTGCCAGCAGTTCCGGTTTCGGTGGGGAGGCTTTCTTT.

This chain uses TRBV3-1 (or the pseudogene TRBV3-2) with TRBJ2-5; a possible D gene is TRBD1 (5 bases). This CDR3 is 14 amino acids long. The V end was cut by 4 bases, the J end by 5 bases, with 14 bases between. The germline CDR1 and CDR2 sequences are LGHDT and YNNKEL (reference sequence). This CDR3 reads CASSPLVGPETQYF. In DNA form, the CDR3 reads TGTGCCAGCAGCCCACTCGTGGGGCCGGAGACCCAGTACTTC.

This clone is a singleton in its sample. DNA of the CDR3: TGTGCCAGCAGCTTGGGAGTGACACGCAATCAGCCCCAGCATTTT. Its translation: CASSLGVTRNQPQHF. The rearrangement links TRBV5-8 to TRBJ1-5; D remains unclear. Trimming left V 0 bases short and J 2 bases short, with 9 bases between. The CDR3 contains 15 residues. The germline CDR1 and CDR2 sequences are SGHTS and YDEGEE.

The chain couples TRBV11-2 to TRBJ2-1, with D unclear. The CDR3 has 14 residues. V was cut by 2 bases and J by 3 bases, with 8 bases left in between. The germline CDR1 and CDR2 sequences are SGHAT and FQNNGV. CDR3 in amino acids: CASSLSYSYNEQFF. CDR3 sequence (DNA): TGTGCCAGCAGCTTAAGCTACAGCTACAATGAGCAGTTCTTC.

This clone showed up just a few times. This sequence joins TRBV3-1 (or the pseudogene TRBV3-2) and TRBJ1-5; D remains unclear. Trimming left V 1 base short and J 2 bases short, with 12 bases between. CDR1 is LGHDT and CDR2 is YNNKEL in the germline V gene (reference sequence). This CDR3 spans 16 amino acids. This chain's CDR3 is CASSQGISVGNQPQHF. Here the CDR3 DNA reads TGTGCCAGCAGCCAAGGCATCTCGGTTGGCAATCAGCCCCAGCATTTT.

The table lists this clone with a count of one. This chain links TRBV4-2 with TRBJ2-1; a weak D match, TRBD2 (5 bases). Deletions cut 1 base from V and 5 bases from J, with 9 bases between. Germline CDR1 reads LGHNA; CDR2 reads YNFKEQ. CDR3 length: 14 amino acids. For the CDR3, the DNA is TGTGCCAGCAGCCAAGGTTTCGGGGACAATGAGCAGTTCTTC. This codes for CASSQGFGDNEQFF.

The chain carries TRBV4-3 and TRBJ2-2; 14 bases are shared with TRBD2. Germline V gene sequence: CDR1 LGHNA, CDR2 YSLEER. The ends lost 4 bases at V and 4 bases at J; junction bases unmatched: 11. The CDR3 length is 19 residues. In nucleotides, the CDR3 is TGCGCCAGCAGCCTTCTCAGGGGGGGACTAGCGGGAGCCACCGGGGAGCTGTTTTTT. It is translated as CASSLLRGGLAGATGELFF.

CDR3 protein: CASSLHEGTQETQYF. The CDR3, as DNA: TGTGCCAGCAGCTTACACGAAGGGACTCAAGAGACCCAGTACTTC. The rearrangement uses TRBV7-9 and TRBJ2-5; TRBD2 is a possible D gene (6 bases). The V and J ends lost 2 bases and 2 bases respectively, with 12 bases between them. The CDR3 is 15 amino acids. Germline CDR1 is SEHNR and CDR2 is FQNEAQ (reference sequence).

The gene calls are TRBV4-3 and TRBJ1-2; D is uncertain. The CDR3 covers 16 residues. In germline, CDR1 is LGHNA, CDR2 YSLEER. V dropped 0 bases and J dropped 4 bases, with 15 bases sitting between them. The CDR3 protein is CASSQESSAEGYGYTF. The DNA of the CDR3 is TGCGCCAGCAGCCAAGAATCATCGGCCGAGGGCTATGGCTACACCTTC.

This clone was detected once. The chain employs TRBV27 and TRBJ1-6; no reliable D call. The CDR3 runs 13 residues. The germline gives CDR1 MNHEY, CDR2 SMNVEV (reference sequence). V lost 3 bases and J 8 bases, leaving 8 bases between the germline ends. The CDR3 DNA sequence: TGTGCCAGCAGTTTCTGGAGAGATTCACCCCTCCACTTT. Protein product: CASSFWRDSPLHF.

The V gene is TRBV28, the J gene TRBJ2-1; D call uncertain. This CDR3 is built from 15 residues. CDR1 is MDHEN, CDR2 SYDVKM, per germline. V lost 5 bases and J 5 bases, leaving 16 bases between the germline ends. CDR3 residues: CASSELVKPDNEQFF. The CDR3 DNA reads TGTGCCAGCAGTGAGCTAGTAAAACCTGACAATGAGCAGTTCTTC.

This clone was counted a few times. The chain links TRBV5-4 to TRBJ2-7; 13 bases are shared with TRBD2. This CDR3 spans 14 amino acids. Germline V gene lookup returns CDR1 SGHNT and CDR2 YYREEE (reference sequence). Losses at the gene ends were 4 bases for V and 6 bases for J; bases not matched to a gene: 4. CDR3 protein: CASSNRLAGGEQYF. DNA of the CDR3: TGTGCCAGCAGCAACCGACTAGCGGGAGGCGAGCAGTACTTC.

In its sample, this clone was seen a few times. This rearrangement joins TRBV7-8 to TRBJ1-1; D gene unclear. Germline V gene lookup returns CDR1 SGHVS and CDR2 FQNEAQ. The CDR3 length is 15 residues. V dropped 2 bases and J dropped 0 bases, with 10 bases sitting between them. The chain's CDR3 is CASSLKDWLNTEAFF. In nucleotides, the CDR3 is TGTGCCAGCAGCTTAAAGGACTGGCTGAACACTGAAGCTTTCTTT.

The rearrangement links TRBV5-4 to TRBJ2-3; TRBD2 agrees at 7 bases. This CDR3 has 13 amino acids. Unmatched junction bases numbered 4, after V lost 4 bases and J lost 5 bases. CDR1 is SGHNT and CDR2 is YYREEE in the germline V gene (reference sequence). CDR3 DNA sequence: TGTGCCAGCAGCCCGGCGGGGGTAGATACGCAGTATTTT. It yields the protein CASSPAGVDTQYF.

The genes are TRBV10-3 and TRBJ2-6; D is unresolved. The CDR3 has 12 amino acids. The germline V and J ends were trimmed by 11 bases and 2 bases, with 7 bases remaining between them. Germline V gene lookup returns CDR1 ENHRY and CDR2 SYGVKD. In DNA, the CDR3 is TGTGCCCACTCCCCTGGGGCCAACGTCCTGACTTTC. Translated, it gives CAHSPGANVLTF.

This chain uses TRBV20-1 with TRBJ2-3; no clear D. Germline-derived CDR1 and CDR2 are DFQATT and SNEGSKA (reference sequence). The CDR3 consists of 11 residues. V shed 6 bases and J shed 6 bases, with 10 bases lying between them. The CDR3 reads CSASSGDTQYF. CDR3 DNA: TGCAGTGCCTCTTCCGGGGATACGCAGTATTTT.

The chain carries TRBV24-1 and TRBJ2-1, with D perhaps matching TRBD2 (7 bases). Deletions cut 7 bases from V and 6 bases from J, with 12 bases between. The CDR3 covers 13 residues. Germline V gives CDR1 KGHDR, CDR2 SFDVKD. This chain's CDR3 is CATRQGRGNEQFF. The CDR3 DNA reads TGTGCCACCAGGCAGGGGAGGGGCAATGAGCAGTTCTTC.

The chain is built from TRBV29-1 and TRBJ2-7; 11 nucleotides agree with TRBD1. After removal of 7 bases from V and 3 bases from J, the junction contained 8 bases not matched to a gene. The CDR3 runs 14 residues. From germline, CDR1 is SQVTM and CDR2 ANQGSEA. DNA of the CDR3: TGCAGCGCTGAGGGGACAGGGGGTGACTACGAGCAGTACTTC. It yields the protein CSAEGTGGDYEQYF.

This rearrangement joins TRBV6-5 to TRBJ2-7; 8 bases align to TRBD2. This CDR3 has 13 amino acids. Germline V gene lookup returns CDR1 MNHEY and CDR2 SVGAGI. The V segment lost 6 bases and the J segment 5 bases; nucleotides outside the gene matches: 6. CDR3 sequence: CASRGGRPHEQYF. The CDR3 coding sequence is TGTGCCAGCAGGGGCGGGAGGCCCCACGAGCAGTACTTC.